The entry below gives a single T cell receptor beta chain sequence along with its context. Its antigen is unknown. TCRdb analysed the reads with MiXCR anew, one entry per CDR3 protein. Of roughly 640,000 distinct CDR3 sequences in the sample, approximately 24% are singletons; the top ten hold approximately 8.2%. The data are from a study of T cell repertoires in cytomegalovirus infection. Study-level background: It was the public TCR beta signatures that indicated both CMV infection and matching HLA type. Study-level findings and limits: Public TCR beta family frequency separated CMV-and-HLA carriers, including in an independent cohort. The response measured ex vivo was dominated by TCR beta clonotypes (HLA-C-restricted and CMV-specific).

The sequence derives from a human donor in good health (CMV status not recorded). Some clones in this sample may be carry-over from other donors' samples. The source material was CD8+ T cells from PBMCs.

This chain's CDR3 is CASSFWGVGELFF. In nucleotides, the CDR3 is TGTGCCAGCAGTTTTTGGGGGGTCGGGGAGCTGTTTTTT. The chain links TRBV28 to TRBJ2-2, with a possible D match to TRBD2 (6 bases). The V gene lost 3 bases and the J gene lost 7 bases, with 9 bases spanning the gap. CDR1 is MDHEN, CDR2 SYDVKM, per germline. The CDR3 spans 13 residues.